A single sample is the source of the 25 T cell receptor beta chains below, sequenced in a study of blood T cell repertoires in COVID-19. Some clones are missing from TCRdb's copy, which holds only in-frame ones; the method was immunoSEQ multiplex PCR. Here the sample spans about 170,000 clones, approximately 84% being singletons. The sample comprised peripheral blood. These receptors were collected from a man between 65 and 79 years old with active or convalescent COVID-19.

The V call is TRBV7-9, the J call TRBJ2-1; TRBD2 agrees at 12 bases. The V gene end was trimmed by 4 bases and the J gene end by 0 bases; junction bases not matched to a gene: 7. CDR1 SEHNR and CDR2 FQNEAQ come from the germline V gene (reference sequence). The CDR3 spans 18 residues. The CDR3 DNA reads as TGTGCCAGCAGCTCCGGGACTAGCGGGCGCTTCTCCTACAATGAGCAGTTCTTC. As protein: CASSSGTSGRFSYNEQFF.

The chain links TRBV5-1 to TRBJ1-2; 7 bases are a match to TRBD1. The junction had 8 bases not matched to a gene; V was cut back by 4 bases and J by 2 bases. CDR3 length: 15 residues. CDR1 is SGHRS, CDR2 YFSETQ, per germline. The CDR3: CASSRSGTDNYGYTF. CDR3 nucleotides: TGCGCCAGCAGCAGATCCGGGACAGACAACTATGGCTACACCTTC.

The chain employs TRBV4-3 and TRBJ2-2; 7 bases line up with TRBD1. The germline gives CDR1 LGHNA, CDR2 YSLEER. The V and J ends lost 0 bases and 3 bases, in that order; junction bases with no gene match: 7. The CDR3 covers 17 residues. The CDR3 DNA is TGCGCCAGCAGCCAAGACTCGACAGGGAAGCACACCGGGGAGCTGTTTTTT. This gives the protein CASSQDSTGKHTGELFF.

The gene calls are TRBV7-2 and TRBJ2-7; D not resolved. The CDR3 extends over 13 amino acids. The V end lost 5 bases, the J end lost 7 bases, and 15 bases lay between the germline ends. Looked up from germline, CDR1 is SGHTA and CDR2 is FQGNSA. As DNA, the CDR3 is TGTGCCAGCAGCCCAGAGGCCCCGAGGGAGCAGTACTTC. Translating it yields CASSPEAPREQYF.

The rearrangement links TRBV14 to TRBJ1-1, with D possibly TRBD1 on 5 matching bases. From germline, CDR1 is SGHDN and CDR2 FVKESK. The ends were cut back, 4 bases at V and 3 bases at J, with 12 bases in the middle. This CDR3 has 14 amino acids. CDR3 region: CASSLPGSYTEAFF. The CDR3 DNA is TGTGCCAGCAGCCTTCCAGGGTCCTACACTGAAGCTTTCTTT.

This clone has a single count. The chain uses TRBV6-6 and TRBJ2-1; TRBD2 is a possible D gene (5 bases). CDR1 and CDR2 from the germline V gene are MNHNY and SVGAGI (reference sequence). Trimming stripped 6 bases from V and 8 bases from J, with 23 bases between. The CDR3 contains 16 residues. In DNA form, the CDR3 reads TGTGCCAGCAGCCCCGGGAATAGTCAATACAAAGATGAGCAGTTCTTC. Translated: CASSPGNSQYKDEQFF.

This chain links TRBV2 with TRBJ2-7, with 8 bases that match TRBD1. CDR1 is SNHLY and CDR2 is FYNNEI in the germline V gene. Trimming took 6 bases from V and 2 from J; bases not matched to a gene: 0. The CDR3 has 12 residues. CDR3 sequence (DNA): TGTGCCAGCAGGGACAGGGCCTACGAGCAGTACTTC. Its translation is CASRDRAYEQYF.

The sample holds a few counts of this clone. The chain joins TRBV19 to TRBJ1-1; D unclear. Germline V CDR1 and CDR2: LNHDA, SQIVND (reference sequence). Trimming pared 3 bases from V and 1 base from J, leaving 9 bases between. The CDR3 consists of 14 residues. The CDR3: CASSIAVPNTEAFF. CDR3 in DNA: TGTGCCAGTAGTATCGCAGTACCGAACACTGAAGCTTTCTTT.

The rearrangement links TRBV15 to TRBJ2-7, with 7 bases aligning to TRBD2. The J segment lost 3 bases and the V segment lost 1 base, leaving 6 bases of the junction unmatched. CDR1 and CDR2 from the germline V gene are LNHNV and YYDKDF (reference sequence). This CDR3 is 15 amino acids long. The CDR3 nucleotides are TGTGCCACCAGCAGAGGGGGGGGAAAGGGCTACGAGCAGTACTTC. The encoded protein is CATSRGGGKGYEQYF.

This chain connects TRBV24-1 to TRBJ1-2, with 10 bases matching TRBD1. The CDR3 extends over 15 amino acids. Germline CDR1 and CDR2: KGHDR and SFDVKD. The ends lost 5 bases at V and 2 bases at J; junction bases unmatched: 4. This chain's CDR3 is CATSGQGAENYGYTF. The CDR3 coding sequence is TGTGCCACCAGTGGACAGGGGGCGGAAAACTATGGCTACACCTTC.

The CDR3 loop is CASSPGLAGANEQFF. CDR3 DNA: TGTGCCAGCAGCCCCGGACTAGCGGGGGCTAATGAGCAGTTCTTC. The rearrangement joins TRBV3-1 (or the pseudogene TRBV3-2) to TRBJ2-1, with 13 bases lining up with TRBD2. The junction had 4 bases not matched to a gene; V was cut back by 4 bases and J by 7 bases. CDR1 is LGHDT, CDR2 YNNKEL, per germline (reference sequence). The CDR3 covers 15 residues.

The rearrangement joins TRBV7-9 to TRBJ1-6, with a weak D call TRBD1 (6 bases). The CDR3 sequence is 15 residues long. Trimming stripped 1 base from V and 8 bases from J, with 12 bases between. Germline assignment: CDR1 SEHNR and CDR2 FQNEAQ (reference sequence). The CDR3 sequence: CASSLEGGGDSPLHF. The CDR3 coding sequence is TGTGCCAGCAGCTTAGAGGGGGGGGGAGATTCACCCCTCCACTTT.

The rearrangement links TRBV6-5 to TRBJ2-7, with 9 bases matching TRBD1. CDR1 MNHEY and CDR2 SVGAGI come from the germline V gene. Germline trimming cut 6 bases from V and 3 bases from J; bases unmatched to any gene: 3. The CDR3 has 13 residues. As DNA, the CDR3 is TGTGCCAGCAGACAGGGGGCAATCTACGAGCAGTACTTC. It specifies CASRQGAIYEQYF.

This clone was detected once. The V and J genes are TRBV6-2 or TRBV6-3 and TRBJ1-5; 7 nucleotides match TRBD1. Germline V gene sequence: CDR1 MNHEY, CDR2 SVGEGT. This CDR3 has 12 amino acids. Trimming removed 5 bases from V and 9 bases from J; junction bases left unmatched: 4. This CDR3 reads CASSPGGTPQHF. Here the CDR3 DNA reads TGTGCCAGCAGTCCAGGGGGTACGCCCCAGCATTTT.

The chain links TRBV29-1 to TRBJ1-2; D gene ambiguous. The CDR3 consists of 13 residues. V was cut by 7 bases and J by 4 bases, with 16 bases left in between. Per germline, CDR1 SQVTM and CDR2 ANQGSEA. CDR3: CSAKMGGIYGYTF. The CDR3 DNA sequence: TGCAGCGCTAAGATGGGAGGGATCTATGGCTACACCTTC.

This chain joins TRBV2 and TRBJ1-1; D possibly corresponds to TRBD1 (6 bases). CDR3 length: 12 amino acids. Per the germline V gene, CDR1 is SNHLY and CDR2 is FYNNEI. DNA of the CDR3: TGTGTCGTCAGGGGTTTGAACACTGAAGCTTTCTTT. Translating gives CVVRGLNTEAFF.

The CDR3 spells CASSLLPVGDRGTGELFF. CDR3 in DNA: TGCGCCAGCAGCCTCCTCCCTGTCGGGGACAGGGGCACCGGGGAGCTGTTTTTT. This chain links TRBV5-1 with TRBJ2-2, with 10 nucleotides matching TRBD1. The CDR3 covers 18 residues. Trimming cost V 4 bases and J 4 bases; bases outside gene matches: 13. CDR1 and CDR2 (germline): SGHRS, YFSETQ.

V is TRBV7-2 and J is TRBJ2-5, with D perhaps TRBD2 (6 bases). The CDR3 totals 11 residues. Germline CDR1 SGHTA, CDR2 FQGNSA. Trimming removed 5 bases from V and 9 bases from J, with 10 bases in between. For the CDR3, the DNA is TGTGCCAGCAGCCCGGGAGACTCCCAGTACTTC. Its protein product is CASSPGDSQYF.

This clone came up many times. This rearrangement joins TRBV6-2 or TRBV6-3 to TRBJ2-5; D not resolved. V gave up 2 bases and J gave up 5 bases, with 3 bases separating them. The CDR3 length is 11 residues. Germline V gene sequence: CDR1 MNHEY, CDR2 SVGEGT. CDR3 in DNA: TGTGCCAGCAGTTACCCGGAGACCCAGTACTTC. Translated: CASSYPETQYF.

The chain links TRBV6-6 to TRBJ1-2; 12 bases line up with TRBD1. Germline lookup yields CDR1 MNHNY and CDR2 SVGAGI (reference sequence). CDR3 length equals 17 residues. V trimming: 5 bases; J trimming: 3 bases; junction bases outside the gene matches: 10. CDR3 bases: TGTGCCAGCAGTCCTGGAGGGACAGGGGGCTTCCACTATGGCTACACCTTC. Amino acid sequence: CASSPGGTGGFHYGYTF.

This clone was detected once. This chain links TRBV7-2 with TRBJ1-1; D ambiguous. V shed 5 bases and J shed 6 bases, with 10 bases lying between them. This CDR3 comprises 12 residues. The germline V gene has CDR1 SGHTA and CDR2 FQGNSA. The CDR3 region has the DNA TGTGCCAGCAGCCAACATCCAGCTGAAGCTTTCTTT. As protein: CASSQHPAEAFF.

The chain couples TRBV7-9 to TRBJ2-7; 9 nucleotides agree with TRBD1. V shed 3 bases and J 3 bases; nucleotides not matched to a gene: 3. Germline-derived CDR1 and CDR2 are SEHNR and FQNEAQ (reference sequence). The length of the CDR3 is 14 residues. The CDR3 region is CASSLDRGRYEQYF. For the CDR3, the DNA is TGTGCCAGCAGCTTGGACAGGGGCCGCTACGAGCAGTACTTC.

The chain combines TRBV19 with TRBJ1-1, with no clear D. V lost 5 bases, J lost 1 base, and 8 bases lay in between. Germline assignment: CDR1 LNHDA and CDR2 SQIVND (reference sequence). CDR3 length: 13 residues. CDR3 sequence reads: CASSYEGNTEAFF. The CDR3 DNA reads TGTGCCAGTAGTTATGAGGGGAACACTGAAGCTTTCTTT. The full variable domain, with the rest looked up from reference TRBV19 and TRBJ1-1, is DGGITQSPKYLFRKEGQNVTLSCEQNLNHDAMYWYRQDPGQGLRLIYYSQIVNDFQKGDIAEGYSVSREKKESFPLTVTSAQKNPTAFYLCASSYEGNTEAFFGQGTRLTVV.

This chain links TRBV2 with TRBJ1-6; weak D call: TRBD1 (6 bases). The germline CDR1 and CDR2 sequences are SNHLY and FYNNEI. This CDR3 has 13 amino acids. V was pared by 11 bases and J by 8 bases, with 16 bases between. The CDR3, as DNA: TGTGCCGGCCTTGGGGAGGGGGATTCACCCCTCCACTTT. It is translated as CAGLGEGDSPLHF.

The chain couples TRBV4-3 to TRBJ2-1; 13 positions match TRBD2. The germline CDR1 and CDR2 sequences are LGHNA and YSLEER. J lost 5 bases, V lost 1 base, and 14 bases had no gene match. The CDR3 runs to 20 residues. CDR3 residues: CASSQAPGLAGYNKNNEQFF. The CDR3, as DNA: TGCGCCAGCAGCCAAGCCCCGGGACTAGCGGGATATAATAAAAACAATGAGCAGTTCTTC.